These 27 T cell receptor beta chains came from one sample sequenced in a study of T cell repertoires in cytomegalovirus infection. TCRdb redid the calling of the reads with MiXCR, one entry per CDR3 protein. The sample lists 650,000 to 850,000 distinct CDR3 sequences, almost 30% occurring once. Antigen specificity for these receptors is unknown. The starting material was cultured CD8+ T cells from PBMCs, obtained from culture after CMV antigen stimulation. The origin of the receptors is a human donor in good health (CMV status not recorded). Some clones in this sample may be carry-over from other donors' samples.

The J gene is TRBJ2-7, the V gene TRBV6-1; TRBD1 matches 10 bases. Germline V lookup: CDR1 MNHNS, CDR2 SASEGT. This CDR3 is 13 amino acids long. The V segment lost 5 bases and the J segment 5 bases; nucleotides outside the gene matches: 3. The CDR3 nucleotides read TGTGCCAGCAGTTTGGACAGGGGGGACGAGCAGTACGTC. It is translated as CASSLDRGDEQYV.

The chain is built from TRBV7-2 and TRBJ2-7; tentative D call: TRBD1 (5 bases). The CDR3 contains 15 residues. The ends were cut back, 0 bases at V and 2 bases at J, with 11 bases in the middle. CDR1 and CDR2 (germline): SGHTA, FQGNSA. CDR3 loop: CASSLASQGTYEQYF. The CDR3 DNA sequence: TGTGCCAGCAGCTTAGCATCCCAGGGTACCTACGAGCAGTACTTC.

The chain combines TRBV29-1 with TRBJ1-2; 9 positions match TRBD1. Germline values: CDR1 SQVTM, CDR2 ANQGSEA. CDR3 length: 13 amino acids. V shed 6 bases, J shed 3 bases, and the junction held 5 bases outside the gene matches. The CDR3 loop reads CSVMTGGDYGYTF. The CDR3 DNA is TGCAGCGTGATGACAGGGGGGGACTATGGCTACACCTTC.

The chain recombines TRBV27 with TRBJ1-1; possibly TRBD1 for D (5 bases). V was trimmed by 8 bases and J by 7 bases, leaving 14 bases between them. The CDR3 spans 12 residues. The germline V gene encodes CDR1 MNHEY and CDR2 SMNVEV (reference sequence). The CDR3 protein is CASRNAGGEAFF. DNA of the CDR3: TGTGCCAGCCGTAATGCGGGGGGTGAAGCTTTCTTT.

The sample holds many counts of this clonotype. The rearrangement links TRBV20-1 to TRBJ1-1, with D unclear. Germline V lookup: CDR1 DFQATT, CDR2 SNEGSKA (reference sequence). The CDR3 contains 14 residues. V was clipped by 2 bases and J by 0 bases, with 10 bases between them. The chain's CDR3 is CSARRRIMNTEAFF. Written as DNA, the CDR3 is TGCAGTGCTAGAAGACGGATCATGAACACTGAAGCTTTCTTT.

This clonotype occurred a few times. The chain joins TRBV15 to TRBJ1-2; TRBD1 is a possible D gene (5 bases). V shed 3 bases and J shed 2 bases, with 13 bases lying between them. Germline CDR1 LNHNV, CDR2 YYDKDF (reference sequence). This CDR3 is built from 15 residues. Written as DNA, the CDR3 is TGTGCCACCAGCAGGGAGACAGTGAGGAACTATGGCTACACCTTC. This encodes CATSRETVRNYGYTF.

The rearrangement joins TRBV9 to TRBJ2-7; 7 nucleotides line up with TRBD1. CDR1 and CDR2 from the germline V gene are SGDLS and YYNGEE. CDR3 size: 14 residues. V lost 3 bases to trimming and J lost 2 bases; unmatched junction nucleotides: 5. The CDR3: CASSAGQDPYEQYV. CDR3 nucleotides: TGTGCCAGCAGCGCCGGACAGGACCCCTACGAGCAGTACGTC.

This clonotype was seen a few times. The rearrangement joins TRBV28 to TRBJ2-7, with a possible D match to TRBD2 (6 bases). V was clipped by 5 bases and J by 3 bases, with 8 bases between them. Germline V gene lookup returns CDR1 MDHEN and CDR2 SYDVKM. The CDR3 totals 12 residues. CDR3 region: CASSRGFYEQYV. The CDR3 DNA is TGTGCCAGCAGTCGGGGGTTCTACGAGCAGTACGTC.

The genes are TRBV4-3 and TRBJ2-1; D possibly matches TRBD1 or TRBD2 (6 bases each). V lost 0 bases and J 1 base, leaving 13 bases between the germline ends. The CDR3 sequence is 17 residues long. Germline CDR1 LGHNA, CDR2 YSLEER. The CDR3, as DNA: TGCGCCAGCAGCCAAGACCCGGGGGCGGGTTCCTACAATGAGCAGTTCTTC. Amino acid sequence: CASSQDPGAGSYNEQFF.

This clonotype has at least ten counts. This chain joins TRBV6-5 and TRBJ2-5; TRBD2 agrees at 8 bases. V shed 0 bases, J shed 2 bases, and the junction held 5 bases outside the gene matches. CDR1 and CDR2 from the germline V gene are MNHEY and SVGAGI. The CDR3 loop spans 16 amino acids. The CDR3 nucleotides read TGTGCCAGCAGTTACTCCTACAGCGGGGGACAAGAGACCCAGTACTTC. This translates into CASSYSYSGGQETQYF.

The chain employs TRBV7-9 and TRBJ1-1; the D is unclear. Germline V gene lookup returns CDR1 SEHNR and CDR2 FQNEAQ (reference sequence). The V end was cut by 2 bases, the J end by 0 bases, with 13 bases between. CDR3 size: 16 residues. The CDR3 nucleotides read TGTGCCAGCAGCTTAAAAGACCCGAGTCTGAACACTGAAGCTTTCTTT. Its translation: CASSLKDPSLNTEAFF. The entire variable domain, with the rest obtained from reference TRBV7-9 and TRBJ1-1, is as follows: DTGVSQNPRHKITKRGQNVTFRCDPISEHNRLYWYRQTLGQGPEFLTYFQNEAQLEKSRLLSDRFSAERPKGSFSTLEIQRTEQGDSAMYLCASSLKDPSLNTEAFFGQGTRLTVV.

The chain couples TRBV27 to TRBJ2-5; 9 nucleotides align to TRBD2. The CDR3 spans 16 residues. Germline V lookup: CDR1 MNHEY, CDR2 SMNVEV (reference sequence). Trimming removed 5 bases from V and 7 bases from J; junction bases left unmatched: 14. CDR3 region: CASSTGTSITPGTQYF. The DNA of the CDR3 is TGTGCCAGCAGTACCGGGACTAGCATAACCCCAGGGACCCAGTACTTC.

This clonotype has just a few counts. This rearrangement joins TRBV6-2 or TRBV6-3 to TRBJ2-1, with TRBD2 identical over 7 bases. Trimming removed 0 bases from V and 7 bases from J; junction bases left unmatched: 15. Germline V gene data show CDR1 as MNHEY and CDR2 as SVGEGT. The CDR3 spans 18 residues. The CDR3 region is CASSYSSIRSGAWNEQFF. The CDR3 DNA sequence: TGTGCCAGCAGTTACTCGAGTATAAGGAGCGGGGCGTGGAATGAGCAGTTCTTC.

This clonotype was seen more than once but under ten times. This rearrangement joins TRBV29-1 to TRBJ2-7, with D possibly matching TRBD1 (6 bases). Germline V gene sequence: CDR1 SQVTM, CDR2 ANQGSEA. This CDR3 is 14 amino acids long. The V gene lost 7 bases and the J gene lost 3 bases, with 19 bases spanning the gap. The CDR3 sequence is CSAMAGEFGYEQYF. Written as DNA, the CDR3 is TGCAGCGCCATGGCAGGGGAGTTTGGCTACGAGCAGTACTTC.

This clonotype was seen repeatedly, ten times or more. The rearrangement uses TRBV7-9 and TRBJ1-4; 7 bases match TRBD1. The CDR3 is 17 amino acids. With V trimmed by 3 bases and J by 12 bases, 19 bases remained unmatched. Germline CDR1 reads SEHNR; CDR2 reads FQNEAQ (reference sequence). Here the CDR3 DNA reads TGTGCCAGCAGCTTGGGCCCCCGGGACAGCTACGAGATTGAACTGTTTTTT. Translation: CASSLGPRDSYEIELFF.

This clonotype was recorded many times. The chain recombines TRBV7-2 with TRBJ1-2; TRBD1 matches 7 bases. This CDR3 spans 13 amino acids. J lost 1 base, V lost 9 bases, and 5 bases had no gene match. Germline CDR1 reads SGHTA; CDR2 reads FQGNSA. The CDR3 loop is CASLGQRNYGYTF. CDR3 coding DNA: TGTGCCAGTTTGGGACAGCGTAACTATGGCTACACCTTC.

The chain combines TRBV7-1 with TRBJ2-7; the D call may be TRBD1 or TRBD2 (5 bases each). TRBV7-1 is an ORF; its function is uncertain. This CDR3 contains 12 residues. The ends were cut back, 5 bases at V and 5 bases at J, with 10 bases in the middle. The CDR3 DNA reads TGTGCCAGCAGCAGACGGGACGACGAGCAGTACTTC. It codes for CASSRRDDEQYF.

Only a few counts were recorded for this clonotype. The chain joins TRBV6-1 to TRBJ1-6, with D perhaps TRBD1 (6 bases). Germline V gene sequence: CDR1 MNHNS, CDR2 SASEGT. V was trimmed by 3 bases and J by 10 bases, leaving 25 bases between them. The CDR3 runs 18 residues. CDR3 DNA: TGTGCCAGCAGTGACCATTCGTGGACAGTCGCGGGGGGCTCACCCCTCCACTTT. Translated, it gives CASSDHSWTVAGGSPLHF.

This chain joins TRBV7-6 and TRBJ2-7; possible D gene TRBD2, 7 bases. V lost 5 bases, J lost 4 bases, and 18 bases lay in between. The CDR3 runs to 15 residues. The germline V gene encodes CDR1 SGHVS and CDR2 FNYEAQ. CDR3 coding DNA: TGTGCCAGCAGCCCCCAGGCGGGGGCGGAATACGAGCAGTACTTC. This encodes CASSPQAGAEYEQYF. The full variable domain, rest sourced from reference TRBV7-6 and TRBJ2-7, is GAGVSQSPRYKVTKRGQDVALRCDPISGHVSLYWYRQALGQGPEFLTYFNYEAQQDKSGLPNDRFSAERPEGSISTLTIQRTEQRDSAMYRCASSPQAGAEYEQYFGPGTRLTVT.

The J gene is TRBJ2-7, the V gene TRBV19; TRBD2 might be the D (7 bases). The germline V gene encodes CDR1 LNHDA and CDR2 SQIVND (reference sequence). CDR3 size: 13 residues. V was clipped by 3 bases and J by 9 bases, with 15 bases between them. The CDR3 DNA follows: TGTGCCAGTAGTATTACCGGGGGGCGCGGGCAGTACTTC. The encoded protein is CASSITGGRGQYF.

This chain links TRBV7-9 with TRBJ1-1; TRBD1 matches at 10 bases. Trimming at V came to 0 bases and at J to 11 bases, leaving 6 bases not matched to a gene. Per germline, CDR1 SEHNR and CDR2 FQNEAQ (reference sequence). The CDR3 covers 14 residues. CDR3 region: CASSLAGQGIVAFF. The CDR3 bases are TGTGCCAGCAGCTTAGCGGGACAGGGGATCGTGGCTTTCTTT.

A note on this clonotype: A read error may be the cause here, since a much bigger clone is one base away. The chain recombines TRBV7-9 with TRBJ1-2; 9 nucleotides agree with TRBD1. The CDR3 runs to 15 residues. V trimming: 2 bases; J trimming: 7 bases; junction bases outside the gene matches: 8. CDR1 SEHNR and CDR2 FQNEAQ come from the germline V gene (reference sequence). Here the CDR3 DNA reads TGTGCCAGCAGCTTATCTGGGACAGGGTTCGTTGGCTACACCTTC. Protein: CASSLSGTGFVGYTF.

The V gene is TRBV5-6, the J gene TRBJ1-1; TRBD1 is a possible D gene (6 bases). Germline CDR1 reads SGHDT; CDR2 reads YYEEEE. The V end lost 6 bases, the J end lost 0 bases, and 15 bases lay between the germline ends. The CDR3 loop spans 15 amino acids. The CDR3 sequence is CASTPGGLMNTEAFF. The DNA of the CDR3 is TGTGCCAGCACCCCGGGGGGGCTGATGAACACTGAAGCTTTCTTT.

The chain joins TRBV4-2 to TRBJ2-1; D uncertain. The V gene's germline CDR1 is LGHNA and CDR2 YNFKEQ. This CDR3 contains 13 residues. Trimming pared 4 bases from V and 7 bases from J, leaving 11 bases between. The CDR3, as DNA: TGTGCCAGCAGCCCGGTGGAGAGGAATGAGCAGTTCTTC. Its protein is CASSPVERNEQFF.

This clonotype has more than one count but fewer than ten. The chain carries TRBV27 and TRBJ2-7; D is undetermined. V shed 6 bases and J shed 2 bases, with 11 bases lying between them. The CDR3 is 13 amino acids. In germline, CDR1 is MNHEY, CDR2 SMNVEV (reference sequence). The CDR3 nucleotides are TGTGCCAGCAGCTCCTTTGACACCTACGAGCAGTACTTC. Its protein is CASSSFDTYEQYF.

This clonotype was observed many times. The chain recombines TRBV7-8 with TRBJ2-7; no firm D call. This CDR3 has 14 amino acids. Trimming left V 6 bases short and J 3 bases short, with 15 bases between. Germline assignment: CDR1 SGHVS and CDR2 FQNEAQ. The DNA for the CDR3 is TGTGCCAGCAGTTGGACCCCGGAAGTCTACGAGCAGTACTTC. This codes for CASSWTPEVYEQYF.

The chain employs TRBV15 and TRBJ1-3, with 8 nucleotides matching TRBD1. V was pared by 1 base and J by 3 bases, with 2 bases of the junction left unmatched. This CDR3 region has 15 residues. From germline, CDR1 is LNHNV and CDR2 YYDKDF (reference sequence). The CDR3 bases are TGTGCCACCAGCAGAGGGACAGGGCTTGGAAACACCATATATTTT. It specifies CATSRGTGLGNTIYF.